This TCR beta chain was identified in a study of T cell responses to AZD1222 COVID-19 vaccine. Study findings and constraints: Epitopes outside B.1.351 and B.1.1.7 mutated regions reportedly drew nearly half of spike TCRs.

TCRdb keeps only in-frame clones here, not all; method: immunoSEQ multiplex PCR. This sample has about 170,000 clones, with 80% to 90% found just once. A remark on this clone: The antigen is not known.

This sequence was found in an adult who received the MenACWY meningococcal vaccine as a control. This specimen consisted of peripheral blood, obtained 28 days after the second dose of the MenACWY control vaccine.

In DNA, the CDR3 is TGTGCCTGGAGCGGGCCGAACTATGGCTACACCTTC. This translates into CAWSGPNYGYTF. This sequence joins TRBV30 and TRBJ1-2, with unresolved D. Germline values: CDR1 GTSNPN, CDR2 SVGIG (reference sequence). The length of the CDR3 is 12 residues. Trimming left V 3 bases short and J 2 bases short, with 7 bases between.